This T cell receptor beta chain was identified during a study of T-cell reconstitution after alpha-beta-depleted transplantation in children. Unique molecular identifiers featured in how the TCRbeta library was prepared. Each CDR3 protein gets one entry after TCRdb re-called the PCR reads with MiXCR. Of nearly 550,000 distinct CDR3 sequences detected, approximately 20% appear once; the ten largest clones hold approximately 3%. This clonotype was observed a few times. The sequence was collected from a human donor who donated a stem cell graft to a child with acute lymphoblastic leukemia. Sample: PBMCs from the stem cell graft donor, taken from the stem cell graft.

CDR3 loop: CASSQRDSDTGELFF. The CDR3 DNA reads as TGCGCCAGCAGCCAGAGGGACTCCGACACCGGGGAGCTGTTTTTT. V is TRBV4-1 and J is TRBJ2-2, with D possibly TRBD2 on 6 matching bases. CDR1 MGHRA and CDR2 YSYEKL come from the germline V gene. This CDR3 contains 15 residues. V was shortened by 3 bases and J by 3 bases, with 11 bases between the two germline ends.